The 23 T cell receptor beta chains presented below share a single source sample, sequenced in a study of OX40 agonist ivuxolimab in advanced cancers. The data were produced by immunoSEQ multiplex PCR, yet TCRdb's version contains in-frame clones alone and is incomplete. Among under 40,000 clones listed, about three quarters were seen once. This sample comprised CD4+ or CD8+ T cells sorted from blood, obtained in a trial of the OX40 agonist ivuxolimab. The receptor set was obtained from an adult with an advanced solid tumor such as melanoma, head and neck, liver or kidney cancer.

The rearrangement joins TRBV7-9 to TRBJ2-1, with D hard to call. This CDR3 is built from 12 residues. CDR1 is SEHNR, CDR2 FQNEAQ, per germline (reference sequence). Trimming took off 5 bases at V and 9 bases at J, with 11 bases between the two ends. CDR3 sequence: CASSPVRTEQFF. The CDR3 nucleotides are TGTGCCAGCAGCCCCGTCCGGACTGAGCAGTTCTTC.

This clone appeared once. The chain uses TRBV27 and TRBJ2-1, with D tentatively TRBD2 (7 bases). From germline, CDR1 is MNHEY and CDR2 SMNVEV (reference sequence). The CDR3 spans 15 residues. V shed 3 bases and J shed 5 bases, with 14 bases lying between them. The CDR3 loop reads CASSLGRGTHNEQFF. CDR3 nucleotide sequence: TGTGCCAGCAGTTTGGGGCGGGGGACACACAATGAGCAGTTCTTC.

V usage is TRBV6-6 and J usage is TRBJ2-1; a weak D match, TRBD2 (5 bases). Germline loops: CDR1 MNHNY, CDR2 SVGAGI (reference sequence). This CDR3 has 14 residues. V gave up 6 bases and J gave up 5 bases, with 14 bases separating them. CDR3 sequence reads: CASSRPRENNEQFF. CDR3 nucleotide sequence: TGTGCCAGCAGCCGCCCCCGGGAAAACAATGAGCAGTTCTTC.

The chain uses TRBV28 and TRBJ1-1; a possible D gene is TRBD1 (5 bases). Trimming took off 5 bases at V and 10 bases at J, with 23 bases between the two ends. The CDR3 is 15 amino acids. CDR1 MDHEN and CDR2 SYDVKM come from the germline V gene. Here the CDR3 DNA reads TGTGCCAGCAGTGTTCCCGCCCGGGGCCCCCGAATAGCTTTCTTT. Amino acid sequence: CASSVPARGPRIAFF.

The V and J genes are TRBV5-1 and TRBJ2-7; 7 bases align to TRBD1. V lost 8 bases and J lost 3; bases outside the gene matches: 8. Per the germline V gene, CDR1 is SGHRS and CDR2 is YFSETQ. This CDR3 comprises 13 residues. The CDR3 nucleotides read TGCGCCAGTACCGGACAGGTGAACTACGAGCAGTACTTC. It codes for CASTGQVNYEQYF.

This clone was found a few times. The chain has TRBV5-4 and TRBJ2-7; D unclear. Germline lookup yields CDR1 SGHNT and CDR2 YYREEE (reference sequence). This CDR3 region has 12 residues. V lost 0 bases to trimming and J lost 4 bases, with 5 bases between them. CDR3 sequence: CASSLDGYEQYF. CDR3 DNA: TGTGCCAGCAGCTTGGATGGGTACGAGCAGTACTTC.

The chain recombines TRBV18 with TRBJ2-3, with TRBD2 matching over 8 bases. This CDR3 is built from 15 residues. V was clipped by 3 bases and J by 4 bases; unmatched bases: 6. Germline-derived CDR1 and CDR2 are KGHSH and LQKENI. The CDR3: CASSPSGSGSDTQYF. The CDR3 DNA follows: TGTGCCAGCTCACCGAGCGGGAGTGGATCAGATACGCAGTATTTT.

This sequence joins TRBV7-9 and TRBJ1-2; unclear D gene. The germline V gene has CDR1 SEHNR and CDR2 FQNEAQ (reference sequence). The CDR3 sequence is 16 residues long. V was trimmed by 3 bases and J by 0 bases, leaving 14 bases between them. The CDR3 region has the DNA TGTGCCAGCAGCTTGAAAGGTGCCACTTCTAACTATGGCTACACCTTC. Amino acid sequence: CASSLKGATSNYGYTF. Variable domain in full (rest from reference TRBV7-9 and TRBJ1-2): DTGVSQNPRHKITKRGQNVTFRCDPISEHNRLYWYRQTLGQGPEFLTYFQNEAQLEKSRLLSDRFSAERPKGSFSTLEIQRTEQGDSAMYLCASSLKGATSNYGYTFGSGTRLTVV.

This clone was found once. Here the CDR3 reads CASSPGTGREKLFF. The CDR3 DNA follows: TGTGCCAGCTCCCCCGGGACAGGTCGGGAAAAACTGTTTTTT. V and J are TRBV18 and TRBJ1-4; 8 bases are shared with TRBD1. Per the germline V gene, CDR1 is KGHSH and CDR2 is LQKENI. CDR3 length equals 14 residues. With 6 bases clipped from V and 8 bases from J, the junction kept 8 bases outside the gene matches.

This clone was counted a few times. The rearrangement joins TRBV5-5 to TRBJ2-3; D perhaps matches TRBD2 (5 bases). The V gene lost 5 bases and the J gene lost 0 bases, with 22 bases spanning the gap. The length of the CDR3 is 18 residues. Germline lookup yields CDR1 SGHKS and CDR2 YYEKEE (reference sequence). Here the CDR3 DNA reads TGTGCCAGCAGGCCCGGAGTAGCGAGATCTCTAAGCACAGATACGCAGTATTTT. Its protein product is CASRPGVARSLSTDTQYF.

This sequence joins TRBV19 and TRBJ1-2; TRBD1 might be the D (6 bases). The CDR3 totals 15 residues. Deletions cut 2 bases from V and 5 bases from J, with 15 bases between. Germline V lookup: CDR1 LNHDA, CDR2 SQIVND (reference sequence). In DNA form, the CDR3 reads TGTGCCAGTAGTATATCAGGGGCCACCGAATATGGCTACACCTTC. This encodes CASSISGATEYGYTF.

The chain joins TRBV11-2 to TRBJ2-1, with a weak D call TRBD1 (6 bases). Per germline, CDR1 SGHAT and CDR2 FQNNGV. This CDR3 has 15 amino acids. The germline V and J ends were trimmed by 5 bases and 6 bases, with 17 bases remaining between them. The CDR3 DNA is TGTGCCAGCAGCCCCTCCTGGGGGCACGGCAATGAGCAGTTCTTC. Protein: CASSPSWGHGNEQFF.

This clone was found once. The gene calls are TRBV10-2 and TRBJ1-5; D not certain. The CDR3 has 13 amino acids. Trimming stripped 6 bases from V and 4 bases from J, with 10 bases between. Looked up from germline, CDR1 is WSHSY and CDR2 is SAAADI. The CDR3 DNA is TGCGCCAGCAGGTCACAGTTAAATCAGCCCCAGCATTTT. It yields the protein CASRSQLNQPQHF.

The rearrangement links TRBV9 to TRBJ2-3; no clear D gene. V lost 4 bases to trimming and J lost 2 bases, with 11 bases between them. This CDR3 is 14 amino acids long. CDR1 is SGDLS and CDR2 is YYNGEE in the germline V gene. CDR3 sequence reads: CASSLQDDTDTQYF. The CDR3 region has the DNA TGTGCCAGCAGCCTCCAGGACGACACAGATACGCAGTATTTT.

The J gene is TRBJ1-1, the V gene TRBV19, with TRBD1 identical over 8 bases. Trimming at V came to 6 bases and at J to 1 base, leaving 7 bases not matched to a gene. The CDR3 runs 15 residues. Germline loops: CDR1 LNHDA, CDR2 SQIVND (reference sequence). CDR3 protein: CASRLTGAGNTEAFF. CDR3 sequence (DNA): TGTGCCAGTAGGCTGACAGGGGCAGGGAACACTGAAGCTTTCTTT.

The rearrangement joins TRBV28 to TRBJ2-1; 9 bases fit TRBD1. J lost 3 bases, V lost 6 bases, and 3 bases had no gene match. Germline assignment: CDR1 MDHEN and CDR2 SYDVKM. The CDR3 has 14 amino acids. This CDR3 reads CASSRDRVYNEQFF. The CDR3, as DNA: TGTGCCAGCAGCCGGGACAGGGTCTACAATGAGCAGTTCTTC.

This chain uses TRBV2 with TRBJ2-3; D might be TRBD1 (5 bases). The germline V gene has CDR1 SNHLY and CDR2 FYNNEI. CDR3 length: 16 residues. V dropped 3 bases and J dropped 2 bases, with 15 bases sitting between them. CDR3 amino acids: CASSEFSGYATDTQYF. The CDR3 region has the DNA TGTGCCAGCAGTGAGTTTTCAGGGTACGCCACAGATACGCAGTATTTT.

This rearrangement joins TRBV27 to TRBJ2-7, with 7 bases aligning to TRBD2. The CDR3 spans 12 residues. CDR1 MNHEY and CDR2 SMNVEV come from the germline V gene (reference sequence). Trimming took 4 bases from V and 9 from J; bases not matched to a gene: 6. Here the CDR3 reads CASSSGGGRQYF. DNA of the CDR3: TGTGCCAGCAGTTCCGGCGGGGGACGGCAGTACTTC.

J is TRBJ1-5 and V is TRBV19; D remains ambiguous. The CDR3 covers 13 residues. V was shortened by 3 bases and J by 6 bases, with 9 bases between the two germline ends. The germline gives CDR1 LNHDA, CDR2 SQIVND (reference sequence). Here the CDR3 DNA reads TGTGCCAGTAGTATTCCCCCGGGTCAGCCCCAGCATTTT. Translating it yields CASSIPPGQPQHF. Looking up the rest from reference TRBV19 and TRBJ1-5 gives the full variable domain: DGGITQSPKYLFRKEGQNVTLSCEQNLNHDAMYWYRQDPGQGLRLIYYSQIVNDFQKGDIAEGYSVSREKKESFPLTVTSAQKNPTAFYLCASSIPPGQPQHFGDGTRLSIL.

Judged by abundance, this clone is medium-sized (0.01 to 0.1%). The chain employs TRBV5-4 and TRBJ1-1; D not resolved. Germline CDR1 reads SGHNT; CDR2 reads YYREEE (reference sequence). Trimming pared 4 bases from V and 4 bases from J, leaving 14 bases between. The CDR3 loop spans 14 amino acids. CDR3 sequence reads: CASSLSRATTEAFF. The CDR3 nucleotides read TGTGCCAGCAGCCTATCTAGGGCTACCACTGAAGCTTTCTTT.

V and J are TRBV4-2 and TRBJ2-7, with 7 bases that match TRBD1. This CDR3 contains 15 residues. Germline-derived CDR1 and CDR2 are LGHNA and YNFKEQ. J gave up 3 bases and V 1 base, and 6 bases lay outside the gene matches. The CDR3 bases are TGTGCCAGCAGCCAAGGGGACAGAACAGACTACGAGCAGTACTTC. Protein: CASSQGDRTDYEQYF.

The chain is built from TRBV4-1 and TRBJ2-7; TRBD2 agrees at 9 bases. The trim removed 1 base at V and 6 bases at J, leaving 7 bases unmatched. Germline V gives CDR1 MGHRA, CDR2 YSYEKL. The CDR3 spans 15 residues. The CDR3 here is CASSQVLAGALEQYF. In nucleotides, the CDR3 is TGCGCCAGCAGCCAAGTTTTAGCGGGAGCACTCGAGCAGTACTTC.

The rearrangement joins TRBV23-1 to TRBJ2-7; 10 bases line up with TRBD1. TRBV23-1 has ORF status, its function being uncertain. This CDR3 is built from 17 residues. J was trimmed by 2 bases and V by 5 bases; bases with no gene match: 12. The CDR3 is CASSVGPDRGVAYEQYF. CDR3 nucleotide sequence: TGCGCCAGCAGTGTGGGCCCGGACAGGGGGGTTGCCTACGAGCAGTACTTC.